The clone carrying this T cell receptor (beta chain) has ten or more counts. As yet, its antigen is unknown. This entry belongs to a study of T cells in Graves' hyperthyroidism and ophthalmopathy. Study findings and constraints: A model of 13 V-J features distinguished ophthalmopathy from stable hyperthyroidism.

Germline values: CDR1 KGHDR, CDR2 SFDVKD. CDR3 size: 16 residues. V lost 4 bases and J 7 bases, leaving 22 bases between the germline ends. Authors of the study amplified TCR beta CDR3 regions from RNA transcripts. First-round RT-PCR of the TCR CDR3 relied on the HTBI primer set. TCRdb reanalysed the multiplex PCR reads using MiXCR and keeps one entry per CDR3 protein. The table records hundreds of thousands of distinct CDR3 sequences, nearly 45% of them present only once. This receptor was obtained from an adult man with Graves' disease, either hyperthyroidism or ophthalmopathy (not recorded which). The genes are TRBV24-1 and TRBJ2-7; D is tentatively TRBD1 or TRBD2 (5 bases each). The sequenced sample was peripheral blood or thyroid tissue (not recorded which). Here the CDR3 DNA reads TGTGCCACCAGTGACTCCACCCGGGACGGTCGTGGGGAGCAGTACTTC. Protein: CATSDSTRDGRGEQYF.